The 25 T cell receptor beta chains below all came from one sample that was sequenced in a study of blood T cell repertoires in COVID-19. Sequencing used immunoSEQ multiplex PCR; TCRdb keeps in-frame clones, though not all of them. The profile covers almost 95,000 clones, with around nine tenths appearing a single time and about 18% taken by the ten largest. What was sequenced was peripheral blood. These receptors were collected from an older woman with COVID-19, enrolled during active disease.

The V call is TRBV7-2, the J call TRBJ2-3; TRBD1 matches at 12 bases. Germline-derived CDR1 and CDR2 are SGHTA and FQGNSA. V lost 6 bases to trimming and J lost 8 bases; unmatched junction nucleotides: 12. This CDR3 contains 16 residues. The CDR3 loop is CASRETGQGAFGTQYF. CDR3 bases: TGTGCCAGCAGAGAAACGGGACAGGGGGCATTTGGTACGCAGTATTTT.

This chain joins TRBV4-3 and TRBJ2-5; no clear D. The V gene's germline CDR1 is LGHNA and CDR2 YSLEER. The CDR3 covers 14 residues. Trimming took 0 bases from V and 2 from J, leaving 7 bases between them. CDR3 in amino acids: CASSQDTGQETQYF. CDR3 in DNA: TGCGCCAGCAGCCAAGATACCGGGCAAGAGACCCAGTACTTC.

The chain uses TRBV6-1 and TRBJ2-1, with 9 bases identical to TRBD1. Germline assignment: CDR1 MNHNS and CDR2 SASEGT. The CDR3 is 15 residues long. V lost 3 bases and J lost 8; bases outside the gene matches: 8. The CDR3 DNA follows: TGTGCCAGCAGTGAGTGGACAGGGGAGGGCGATGAGCAGTTCTTC. Translation: CASSEWTGEGDEQFF.

The chain joins TRBV7-3 to TRBJ2-2; maybe TRBD1 (5 bases). V lost 1 base, J lost 5 bases, and 11 bases lay in between. The CDR3 runs 15 residues. Germline CDR1 is SGHTA and CDR2 is FQGTGA. The CDR3 nucleotides are TGTGCCAGCAGCTTAAATCCAGGGTCGACCGGGGAGCTGTTTTTT. Translating gives CASSLNPGSTGELFF.

CDR3 residues: CAWRQVNNSPLHF. CDR3 coding DNA: TGTGCCTGGAGACAGGTGAATAATTCACCCCTCCACTTT. This chain connects TRBV30 to TRBJ1-6, with a tentative D call TRBD1 (5 bases). The CDR3 has 13 residues. Germline V gives CDR1 GTSNPN, CDR2 SVGIG (reference sequence). Trimming removed 3 bases at V and 5 bases at J, with 8 bases between.

This chain connects TRBV7-9 to TRBJ1-6; 8 bases match TRBD1. The junction had 6 bases not matched to a gene; V was cut back by 4 bases and J by 7 bases. Germline-derived CDR1 and CDR2 are SEHNR and FQNEAQ (reference sequence). This CDR3 region has 15 residues. The CDR3 bases are TGTGCCAGCAGCTCCAGGGGGCTTAGGAATTCACCCCTCCACTTT. Translated, it gives CASSSRGLRNSPLHF.

The table lists this clone with a few counts. The rearrangement uses TRBV4-2 and TRBJ2-2; D is undetermined. Germline V gene data show CDR1 as LGHNA and CDR2 as YNFKEQ. The CDR3 sequence is 16 residues long. V lost 0 bases and J lost 5, with 13 bases in between. CDR3 region: CASSQEFRLPTGELFF. In DNA, the CDR3 is TGTGCCAGCAGCCAAGAATTTAGACTTCCGACCGGGGAGCTGTTTTTT.

To note about this clone: The same CDR3 arises from other DNA sequences in this sample as well. The V gene is TRBV25-1, the J gene TRBJ2-5; 7 bases match TRBD2. CDR3 size: 12 residues. Trimming cost V 4 bases and J 4 bases; bases outside gene matches: 0. The V gene's germline CDR1 is MGHDK and CDR2 SYGVNS. The CDR3 DNA reads as TGTGCCAGCAGTGGGGGGGGAGAGACCCAGTACTTC. Translated: CASSGGGETQYF.

CDR3 nucleotide sequence: TGTGCCAGCAGCCCTTTTCTTGCAGATACGCAGTATTTT. Translation gives CASSPFLADTQYF. The chain recombines TRBV7-8 with TRBJ2-3; no firm D call. Germline-derived CDR1 and CDR2 are SGHVS and FQNEAQ. Trimming took off 5 bases at V and 4 bases at J, with 10 bases between the two ends. The CDR3 contains 13 residues.

This chain joins TRBV11-2 and TRBJ2-2; D is unclear. This CDR3 contains 13 residues. CDR1 is SGHAT and CDR2 is FQNNGV in the germline V gene. Deletions cut 1 base from V and 4 bases from J, with 4 bases between. The CDR3 DNA sequence: TGTGCCAGCAGCTTAGCGGGCACCGGGGAGCTGTTTTTT. Amino acids: CASSLAGTGELFF.

The chain is built from TRBV6-5 and TRBJ1-3; TRBD1 might be the D (5 bases). The germline gives CDR1 MNHEY, CDR2 SVGAGI. This CDR3 spans 14 amino acids. The ends were cut back, 7 bases at V and 4 bases at J, with 14 bases in the middle. The CDR3 DNA sequence: TGTGCCAGCACCACTCCGACAGACGGAAACACCATATATTTT. Residues: CASTTPTDGNTIYF.

This chain uses TRBV6-6 with TRBJ2-5; a possible D gene is TRBD1 (6 bases). The CDR3 contains 16 residues. Germline assignment: CDR1 MNHNY and CDR2 SVGAGI (reference sequence). Trimming shortened V by 0 bases and J by 6 bases, and 17 bases separated the two germline ends. The CDR3 DNA sequence: TGTGCCAGCAGTTACTCGACAACAGGGTTTTTGCAGACCCAGTACTTC. It is translated as CASSYSTTGFLQTQYF.

The chain recombines TRBV10-3 with TRBJ2-5; 8 bases align to TRBD1. J gave up 5 bases and V 6 bases, and 8 bases lay outside the gene matches. This CDR3 contains 14 residues. In germline, CDR1 is ENHRY, CDR2 SYGVKD. The CDR3 is CAIRGMGQAETQYF. The CDR3 region has the DNA TGTGCCATCAGAGGAATGGGACAGGCGGAGACCCAGTACTTC.

V is TRBV7-9 and J is TRBJ1-3, with D unclear. The CDR3 spans 16 residues. The V and J ends lost 1 base and 2 bases respectively, with 12 bases between them. Germline CDR1 reads SEHNR; CDR2 reads FQNEAQ (reference sequence). The CDR3 nucleotides read TGTGCCAGCAGCTTAGGGCGGGCGCTCCCTGGAAACACCATATATTTT. It codes for CASSLGRALPGNTIYF.

The chain has TRBV4-1 and TRBJ1-3; D is unclear. This CDR3 comprises 14 residues. V shed 4 bases and J shed 4 bases, with 11 bases lying between them. Germline loops: CDR1 MGHRA, CDR2 YSYEKL. The CDR3 DNA sequence: TGCGCCAGCAGCCCCACCGGAGGGGGAAACACCATATATTTT. As protein: CASSPTGGGNTIYF.

The chain is built from TRBV28 and TRBJ1-6, with 10 bases identical to TRBD1. CDR3 length: 14 amino acids. Germline V CDR1 and CDR2: MDHEN, SYDVKM. J was trimmed by 9 bases and V by 5 bases; bases with no gene match: 4. CDR3 protein: CASSRDRGGSPLHF. CDR3 sequence (DNA): TGTGCCAGCAGTCGGGACAGGGGAGGTTCACCCCTCCACTTT.

The sample holds a few counts of this clone. The chain is built from TRBV3-1 (or the pseudogene TRBV3-2) and TRBJ1-1; D is undetermined. Germline V CDR1 and CDR2: LGHDT, YNNKEL (reference sequence). The CDR3 is 11 residues long. V lost 0 bases to trimming and J lost 11 bases, with 7 bases between them. CDR3 in amino acids: CASSQDGRAFF. CDR3 in DNA: TGTGCCAGCAGCCAAGACGGTCGGGCTTTCTTT.

V is TRBV5-1 and J is TRBJ2-5; tentatively, D is TRBD2 (6 bases). Deletions cut 0 bases from V and 4 bases from J, with 10 bases between. Germline CDR1 is SGHRS and CDR2 is YFSETQ. The CDR3 runs 14 residues. The CDR3 loop reads CASSLGDGGETQYF. The CDR3 DNA sequence: TGCGCCAGCAGCTTGGGGGACGGGGGAGAGACCCAGTACTTC.

The chain recombines TRBV7-3 with TRBJ2-3; possible D gene TRBD1, 6 bases. The V end was cut by 4 bases, the J end by 2 bases, with 10 bases between. Looked up from germline, CDR1 is SGHTA and CDR2 is FQGTGA. The CDR3 sequence is 14 residues long. The CDR3 DNA reads TGTGCCAGCAGCTCTTCAGGGGCCACAGATACGCAGTATTTT. Protein: CASSSSGATDTQYF.

V usage is TRBV9 and J usage is TRBJ2-3, with 9 nucleotides matching TRBD1. The CDR3 is made up of 16 amino acids. Germline CDR1 SGDLS, CDR2 YYNGEE. Germline trimming cut 3 bases from V and 0 bases from J; bases unmatched to any gene: 5. CDR3 amino acids: CASSAYRGLSTDTQYF. CDR3 nucleotides: TGTGCCAGCAGCGCCTACAGGGGGCTGAGCACAGATACGCAGTATTTT.

This clone has only a few counts. J is TRBJ1-1 and V is TRBV7-2; the match to TRBD1 covers 7 bases. The CDR3 sequence is 15 residues long. With 0 bases clipped from V and 5 bases from J, the junction kept 6 bases outside the gene matches. The germline CDR1 and CDR2 sequences are SGHTA and FQGNSA. The CDR3 DNA reads TGTGCCAGCAGCTTAGCGCTGGGACAGTTGACTGAAGCTTTCTTT. It yields the protein CASSLALGQLTEAFF. Drawing the rest from reference TRBV7-2 and TRBJ1-1, the complete variable domain is GAGVSQSPSNKVTEKGKDVELRCDPISGHTALYWYRQSLGQGLEFLIYFQGNSAPDKSGLPSDRFSAERTGGSVSTLTIQRTQQEDSAVYLCASSLALGQLTEAFFGQGTRLTVV.

The chain is built from TRBV6-2 or TRBV6-3 and TRBJ1-5; possibly TRBD1 for D (6 bases). This CDR3 spans 13 amino acids. Germline CDR1 reads MNHEY; CDR2 reads SVGEGT. V lost 5 bases to trimming and J lost 6 bases, with 11 bases between them. CDR3: CASSQQGTQPQHF. The CDR3, as DNA: TGTGCCAGCAGTCAACAGGGTACTCAGCCCCAGCATTTT.

The rearrangement joins TRBV6-1 to TRBJ1-1, with D possibly matching TRBD1 (5 bases). Germline loops: CDR1 MNHNS, CDR2 SASEGT. The CDR3 consists of 14 residues. V shed 7 bases and J shed 0 bases, with 12 bases lying between them. Here the CDR3 reads CASKRPDMNTEAFF. The CDR3 coding sequence is TGTGCCAGCAAAAGGCCGGACATGAACACTGAAGCTTTCTTT.

V is TRBV4-1 and J is TRBJ1-2, with 8 bases matching TRBD1. J gave up 0 bases and V 4 bases, and 4 bases lay outside the gene matches. CDR1 MGHRA and CDR2 YSYEKL come from the germline V gene. The CDR3 is made up of 15 amino acids. DNA for the CDR3: TGCGCCAGCAGCCTCCACAGGGGGACTAACTATGGCTACACCTTC. Residues: CASSLHRGTNYGYTF.

As concerns this clone: The sample carries other DNA sequences with the same CDR3. The genes are TRBV5-1 and TRBJ2-2, with D perhaps TRBD1 (6 bases). Germline V lookup: CDR1 SGHRS, CDR2 YFSETQ. The ends were cut back, 0 bases at V and 4 bases at J, with 7 bases in the middle. CDR3 length: 14 residues. The CDR3 DNA reads TGCGCCAGCAGCTTGGGGGGGCCCACCGGGGAGCTGTTTTTT. As protein: CASSLGGPTGELFF.